This T cell receptor (beta chain) was sequenced during a study of cytotoxic CD8 clonotypes in ibrutinib-treated CLL. Study at large: Partial response was seen in roughly 25 patients and complete response in 2; after median about 68 months, roughly 14 stayed remitted, about 12 progressed.

CDR1 is MDHEN, CDR2 SYDVKM, per germline. V lost 7 bases and J 3 bases, leaving 22 bases between the germline ends. The CDR3 loop spans 16 amino acids. Clones were read by immunoSEQ multiplex PCR, and TCRdb kept only the in-frame ones, dropping some. Found here are over 120,000 clones, approximately 80% of them singletons; the top ten hold 7.5% to 8%. The sample was PBMCs, taken after 36 months of ibrutinib treatment. This clonotype was sampled from a human donor with chronic lymphocytic leukemia. J is TRBJ2-7 and V is TRBV28; tentatively, D is TRBD1 (5 bases). The CDR3, as DNA: TGTGCCAGCAAGTCTTTTGGGCAGGGCCAGGTCTACGAGCAGTACTTC. It encodes CASKSFGQGQVYEQYF.